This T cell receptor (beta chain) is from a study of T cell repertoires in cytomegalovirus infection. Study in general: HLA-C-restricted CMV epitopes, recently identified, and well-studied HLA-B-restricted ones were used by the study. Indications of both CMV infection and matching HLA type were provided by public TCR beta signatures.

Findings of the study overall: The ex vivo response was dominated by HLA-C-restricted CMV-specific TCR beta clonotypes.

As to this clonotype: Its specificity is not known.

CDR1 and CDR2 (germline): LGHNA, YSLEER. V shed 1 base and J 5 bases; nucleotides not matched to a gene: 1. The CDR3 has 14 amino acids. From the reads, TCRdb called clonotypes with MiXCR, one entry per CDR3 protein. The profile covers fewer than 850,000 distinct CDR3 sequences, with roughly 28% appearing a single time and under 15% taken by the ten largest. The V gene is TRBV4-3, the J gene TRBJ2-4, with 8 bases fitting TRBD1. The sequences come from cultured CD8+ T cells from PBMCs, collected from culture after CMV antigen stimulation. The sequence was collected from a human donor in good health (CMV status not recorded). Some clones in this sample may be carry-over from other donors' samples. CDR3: CASSQVDRENIQYF. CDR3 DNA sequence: TGCGCCAGCAGCCAAGTGGACAGGGAAAACATTCAGTACTTC.